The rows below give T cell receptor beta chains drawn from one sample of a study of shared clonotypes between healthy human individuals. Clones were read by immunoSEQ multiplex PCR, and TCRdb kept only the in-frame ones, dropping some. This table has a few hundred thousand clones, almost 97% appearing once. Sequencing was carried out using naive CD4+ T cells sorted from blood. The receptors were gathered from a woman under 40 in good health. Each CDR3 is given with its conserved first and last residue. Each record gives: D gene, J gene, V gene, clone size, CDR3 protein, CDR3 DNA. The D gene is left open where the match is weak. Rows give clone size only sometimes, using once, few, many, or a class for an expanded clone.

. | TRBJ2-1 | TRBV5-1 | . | CASSTTAGSSYNEQFF | TGCGCCAGCAGCACCACCGCGGGGAGCTCCTACAATGAGCAGTTCTTC
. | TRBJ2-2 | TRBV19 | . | CASSISGSYAGELFF | TGTGCCAGTAGTATTTCGGGGTCCTACGCCGGGGAGCTGTTTTTT
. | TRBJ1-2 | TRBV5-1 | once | CASSFYKTFNYGYTF | TGCGCCAGCAGCTTTTATAAGACATTTAACTATGGCTACACCTTC
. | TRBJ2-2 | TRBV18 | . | CASSPSSGTGELFF | TGTGCCAGCTCACCATCCAGCGGCACCGGGGAGCTGTTTTTT
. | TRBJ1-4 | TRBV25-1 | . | CASSEEYIEKLFF | TGTGCCAGCAGTGAAGAATACATTGAAAAACTGTTTTTT
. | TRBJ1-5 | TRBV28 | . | CASSLRVGPQHF | TGTGCCAGCAGTTTAAGGGTCGGTCCCCAGCATTTT
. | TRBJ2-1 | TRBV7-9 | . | CASSLRNEQFF | TGTGCCAGCAGCTTAAGGAATGAGCAGTTCTTC
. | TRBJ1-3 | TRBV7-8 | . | CASTISISGNTIYF | TGTGCCAGCACCATCTCTATCTCTGGAAACACCATATATTTT
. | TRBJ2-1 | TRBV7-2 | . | CASSLGLVYNEQFF | TGTGCCAGCAGCTTAGGGCTGGTTTACAATGAGCAGTTCTTC
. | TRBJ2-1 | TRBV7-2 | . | CASSPRLPYAYNEQFF | TGTGCCAGCAGCCCCCGTCTACCTTACGCCTACAATGAGCAGTTCTTC
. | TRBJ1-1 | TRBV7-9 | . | CASSWPENTEAFF | TGTGCCAGCAGCTGGCCAGAGAACACTGAAGCTTTCTTT
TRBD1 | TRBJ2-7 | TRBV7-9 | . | CASSFGTVTYEQYF | TGTGCCAGCAGCTTCGGGACAGTCACCTACGAGCAGTACTTC
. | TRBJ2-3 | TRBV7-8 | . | CASSPPGHTDTQYF | TGTGCCAGCAGCCCGCCGGGGCACACAGATACGCAGTATTTT
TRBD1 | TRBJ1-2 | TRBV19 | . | CASSIEPGQPNYGYTF | TGTGCCAGTAGTATAGAACCGGGACAGCCCAACTATGGCTACACCTTC
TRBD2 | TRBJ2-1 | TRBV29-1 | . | CRRLAGLSNEQFF | TGCAGAAGACTAGCGGGCCTTTCCAATGAGCAGTTCTTC